The clone carrying this T cell receptor beta chain appeared a few times. The table came from immunoSEQ multiplex PCR; TCRdb's copy has only in-frame clones and leaves some out. The data contain about 420,000 clones, about 90% of them seen just once; the ten biggest clones take up 0.75% to 0.85%. From germline, CDR1 is SGHKS and CDR2 YYEKEE (reference sequence). This CDR3 comprises 12 residues. Between the trimmed V and J ends, which lost 4 bases and 12 bases, there was a span of 11 bases. These data belong to a study of blood T cell repertoires in COVID-19. Followed longitudinally, the Seattle patients had been enrolled during active infection.

This chain uses TRBV5-5 with TRBJ1-6; TRBD1 might be the D (6 bases). The clonotype originates from a man aged 18-30 years with COVID-19, enrolled during active disease. The specimen sequenced was peripheral blood. The DNA for the CDR3 is TGTGCCAGCAGCCCCACAGGGAGACCCCTCCACTTT. It encodes CASSPTGRPLHF.